This entry is about one T cell receptor beta chain. The antigen is not known. These data originate in a study of Graves' ophthalmopathy and Graves' hyperthyroidism. Study conclusions and caveats: Thyroid clonotypes that were expanded above 0.001 frequency mostly also appeared in blood.

Investigators amplified TCR beta CDR3 regions from RNA transcripts. First-round RT-PCR relied on HTBI primers, and a second-round multiplex PCR came next. TCRdb passed the multiplex PCR reads through MiXCR, listing each CDR3 protein once. The table has hundreds of thousands of distinct CDR3 sequences, over 20% seen once. The receptor was isolated from a young woman with stable Graves' hyperthyroidism. The sequencing sample was made of peripheral blood.

CDR3 in amino acids: CASIPGPSNDQPQHF. Here the CDR3 DNA reads TGTGCCAGCATCCCTGGGCCCTCAAACGATCAGCCCCAGCATTTT. J is TRBJ1-5 and V is TRBV28; no reliable D call. CDR1 is MDHEN and CDR2 is SYDVKM in the germline V gene. This CDR3 contains 15 residues. The V and J ends lost 7 bases and 5 bases respectively, with 18 bases between them. Full variable domain (missing parts from reference TRBV28 and TRBJ1-5): DVKVTQSSRYLVKRTGEKVFLECVQDMDHENMFWYRQDPGLGLRLIYFSYDVKMKEKGDIPEGYSVSREKKERFSLILESASTNQTSMYLCASIPGPSNDQPQHFGDGTRLSIL.